This T cell receptor (beta chain) was identified in a study of Ad26.COV2.S vaccination and SARS-CoV-2 variants. Overall study findings and caveats: Vaccinees and placebo recipients showed similar non-spike TCR breadth.

In regard to this clone: What it binds is not known.

The method was immunoSEQ multiplex PCR; TCRdb's version includes in-frame clones alone and lacks a portion of them. The sample contains tens of thousands of clones, approximately 86% of which appear only once. In germline, CDR1 is SEHNR, CDR2 FQNEAQ (reference sequence). The CDR3 is made up of 13 amino acids. V was shortened by 5 bases and J by 3 bases, with 11 bases between the two germline ends. The source is a human donor who had recovered from COVID-19. The sequenced sample was peripheral blood, obtained after recovery from COVID-19. V is TRBV7-9 and J is TRBJ2-7; no clear D. CDR3 amino acids: CASSTKINYEQYF. The CDR3 DNA is TGTGCCAGCAGCACCAAAATCAACTACGAGCAGTACTTC.